These 2 T cell receptor beta chains originate from one sample sequenced in a study of blood T cell repertoires in COVID-19. The method was immunoSEQ multiplex PCR; TCRdb's version includes in-frame clones alone and lacks a portion of them. The sample records over 300,000 clones, 85% to 90% being singletons. The specimen sequenced was PBMCs or T cells enriched from blood (not recorded which). These receptors were collected from a woman younger than 35 who had recovered from COVID-19.

This clone was seen more than once but under ten times. This chain uses TRBV20-1 with TRBJ2-7; D may be TRBD1 (6 bases). Trimming pared 4 bases from V and 9 bases from J, leaving 13 bases between. The CDR3 sequence is 11 residues long. Germline-derived CDR1 and CDR2 are DFQATT and SNEGSKA (reference sequence). This chain's CDR3 is CSAMGTLGQYF. As DNA, the CDR3 is TGCAGTGCTATGGGGACACTGGGGCAGTACTTC.

V usage is TRBV7-9 and J usage is TRBJ1-2; D is ambiguous. V shed 0 bases and J shed 2 bases, with 7 bases lying between them. The CDR3 is 14 amino acids. Germline V gene data show CDR1 as SEHNR and CDR2 as FQNEAQ (reference sequence). The CDR3 protein is CASSLASVNYGYTF. For the CDR3, the DNA is TGTGCCAGCAGCTTAGCGTCCGTAAACTATGGCTACACCTTC.